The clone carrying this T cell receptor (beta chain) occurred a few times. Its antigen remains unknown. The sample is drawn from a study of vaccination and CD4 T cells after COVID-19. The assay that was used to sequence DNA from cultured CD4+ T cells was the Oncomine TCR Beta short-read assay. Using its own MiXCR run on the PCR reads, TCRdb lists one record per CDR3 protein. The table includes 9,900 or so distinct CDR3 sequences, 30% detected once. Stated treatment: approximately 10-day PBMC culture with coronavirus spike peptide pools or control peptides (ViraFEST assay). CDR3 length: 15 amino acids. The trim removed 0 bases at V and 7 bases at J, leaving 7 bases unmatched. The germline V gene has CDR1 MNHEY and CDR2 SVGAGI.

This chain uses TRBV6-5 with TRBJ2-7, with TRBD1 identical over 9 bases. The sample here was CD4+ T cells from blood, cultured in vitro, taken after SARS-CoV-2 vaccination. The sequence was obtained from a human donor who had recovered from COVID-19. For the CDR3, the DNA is TGTGCCAGCAGTTACTCGGGACAGGGTACGGGAGAGCAGTACTTC. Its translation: CASSYSGQGTGEQYF.